This T cell receptor (beta chain) was sequenced for a study of Ad26.COV2.S vaccination and SARS-CoV-2 variants. This clone was recorded only once. The antigen is not known. Trimming took 8 bases from V and 0 from J, leaving 21 bases between them. The CDR3 has 17 residues. Germline loops: CDR1 SNHLY, CDR2 FYNNEI. Some clones are missing from TCRdb's copy, which holds only in-frame ones; the method was immunoSEQ multiplex PCR. Of 350,000 to 450,000 clones listed, roughly 90% are singletons. As for treatment: some 20 received Ad26.COV2.S at low or high dose, single or two shots; about five received placebo; per-sample allocation not given. Sampling was performed 63 days after the first vaccine or placebo injection. The administered vaccine (an Ad26 vector) expressed Wuhan-strain SARS-CoV-2 spike. Study-wide findings and caveats: Comparability of non-spike TCR breadth was observed across vaccine and placebo recipients.

This receptor was obtained from a person aged 18 to 59 who received the Ad26.COV2.S COVID-19 vaccine or a placebo. J is TRBJ2-3 and V is TRBV2; D unresolved. Sequencing was performed on peripheral blood, taken in a trial of Ad26.COV2.S vaccine versus placebo. CDR3 amino acids: CASSGRITPTSTDTQYF. CDR3 nucleotides: TGTGCCAGCTCAGGTAGGATCACACCAACTAGCACAGATACGCAGTATTTT.